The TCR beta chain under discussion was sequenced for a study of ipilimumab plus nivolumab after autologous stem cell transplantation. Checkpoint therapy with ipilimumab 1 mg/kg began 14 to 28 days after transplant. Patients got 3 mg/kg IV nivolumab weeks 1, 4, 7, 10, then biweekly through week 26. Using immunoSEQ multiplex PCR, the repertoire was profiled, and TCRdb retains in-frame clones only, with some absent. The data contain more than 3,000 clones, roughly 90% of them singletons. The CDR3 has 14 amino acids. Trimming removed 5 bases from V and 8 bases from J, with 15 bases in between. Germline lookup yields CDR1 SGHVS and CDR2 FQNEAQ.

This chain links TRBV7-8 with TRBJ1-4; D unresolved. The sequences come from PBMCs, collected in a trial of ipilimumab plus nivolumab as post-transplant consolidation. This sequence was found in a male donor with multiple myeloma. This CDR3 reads CASSTRTGSEKLFF. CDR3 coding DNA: TGTGCCAGCAGCACCCGGACCGGCTCCGAAAAACTGTTTTTT.